This TCR beta chain was captured in a study of OX40 agonist ivuxolimab in advanced cancers. The wider study: The group had a mean age of roughly 65 years, ranged from about 20 to 80, and was 82.7% male. Study-wide findings and caveats: No determination was made of the antigen specificity of the expanded peripheral T cells.

For this clone: Its antigen is currently unknown.

V dropped 6 bases and J dropped 13 bases, with 16 bases sitting between them. Germline V CDR1 and CDR2: DFQATT, SNEGSKA (reference sequence). This CDR3 has 11 residues. The protocol was immunoSEQ multiplex PCR, while the TCRdb copy is restricted to in-frame clones and leaves out a portion. The repertoire holds approximately 60,000 clones, with roughly 89% as singletons. This receptor was identified in an adult with an advanced solid tumor such as melanoma, head and neck, liver or kidney cancer. V and J are TRBV20-1 and TRBJ2-1, with D possibly TRBD1 on 5 matching bases. Source: CD4+ or CD8+ T cells sorted from blood, taken in a trial of the OX40 agonist ivuxolimab. CDR3 nucleotides: TGCAGTGCCCCAACGTGGGGCTTCCAGTTCTTC. It encodes CSAPTWGFQFF.